A single sample is the source of the 29 T cell receptor beta chains below, sequenced in a study of tumor-infiltrating lymphocytes in primary liver carcinoma. Starting material for RNA and DNA co-extraction consisted of about 17-34 mg of unsorted bulk tissue. From 500 ng of total RNA, TCR beta-specific cDNA was reverse-transcribed using a constant-region primer. Three rounds of nested multiplex PCR with slightly modified ARM-PCR produced TCR beta libraries. Use of TRBV1-TRBV30 forward primers with a C-beta reverse primer characterized the first two PCR rounds, which lasted around 9 cycles each. MiXCR, run by TCRdb on the multiplex PCR reads, gives a single entry per CDR3 protein. The sample yields 35,000 to 40,000 distinct CDR3 sequences, roughly 77% seen once. Sequencing used tumor-adjacent normal liver tissue. The receptors were gathered from a man aged 35-49 years with primary liver carcinoma and hepatitis B virus infection.

The chain links TRBV6-6 to TRBJ1-5, with no clear D. V was clipped by 7 bases and J by 7 bases, with 17 bases between them. This CDR3 spans 14 amino acids. Germline V gene sequence: CDR1 MNHNY, CDR2 SVGAGI (reference sequence). The CDR3 nucleotides read TGTGCCAGCACTTATTCGGAGGGCTGGCAGCCCCAGCATTTT. Translated, it gives CASTYSEGWQPQHF.

V is TRBV28 and J is TRBJ1-4, with 8 bases that match TRBD1. Germline V lookup: CDR1 MDHEN, CDR2 SYDVKM. The trim removed 7 bases at V and 13 bases at J, leaving 14 bases unmatched. The CDR3 covers 14 residues. DNA of the CDR3: TGTGCCAGCACCGGACAGGGATGGGACGAATTACTGTTTTTT. Encoded protein: CASTGQGWDELLFF.

This clonotype has just a few counts. Here the CDR3 omits its conserved ending phenylalanine or tryptophan, so a read error is the likely source. The rearrangement links TRBV5-5 to TRBJ2-2, with TRBD2 identical over 7 bases. Germline V gene data show CDR1 as SGHKS and CDR2 as YYEKEE (reference sequence). The CDR3 sequence is 15 residues long. The CDR3 here is CAGSLAAGASGELFL. The CDR3 bases are TGTGCCGGCAGCTTGGCGGCGGGAGCGAGCGGGGAGCTGTTTTTG.

V is TRBV11-2 and J is TRBJ2-1; D might be TRBD1 or TRBD2, each matching 5 bases. CDR3 size: 16 residues. CDR1 is SGHAT, CDR2 FQNNGV, per germline. V shed 8 bases and J shed 6 bases, with 23 bases lying between them. CDR3 nucleotide sequence: TGTGCCAGCGGCTACCCCGGGACCAGCGCTAGCAATGAGCAGTTCTTC. Translating it yields CASGYPGTSASNEQFF.

On this clonotype itself: At one boundary the junction diverges from the germline segment, which might be a read error. The chain employs TRBV15 and TRBJ2-5; D gene uncertain. From germline, CDR1 is LNHNV and CDR2 YYDKDF (reference sequence). This CDR3 is built from 14 residues. The CDR3 DNA reads as TGTGCCACCAACAGAGATCTGGACGGGGAGACCCAGTACTTC. Protein: CATNRDLDGETQYF.

This sequence joins TRBV29-1 and TRBJ2-5, with D perhaps being TRBD1 or TRBD2 (5 bases each). V lost 4 bases and J lost 6, with 21 bases in between. Germline CDR1 SQVTM, CDR2 ANQGSEA. This CDR3 spans 15 amino acids. CDR3 region: CSVGADMGRAQTQYF. CDR3 DNA sequence: TGCAGCGTTGGAGCGGACATGGGGCGAGCACAGACCCAGTACTTC.

The gene calls are TRBV19 and TRBJ2-4; D is possibly TRBD1 (5 bases). V was trimmed by 5 bases and J by 7 bases, leaving 15 bases between them. The germline CDR1 and CDR2 sequences are LNHDA and SQIVND (reference sequence). The CDR3 runs 14 residues. The CDR3 DNA is TGTGCCAGTAGTTTGCAGGGAAGGGGTAACATTCAGTACTTC. Its protein product is CASSLQGRGNIQYF.

This sequence joins TRBV10-2 and TRBJ1-1; D remains ambiguous. V lost 3 bases to trimming and J lost 4 bases, with 9 bases between them. CDR1 is WSHSY, CDR2 SAAADI, per germline. This CDR3 contains 13 residues. The CDR3: CASSEVEGTEAFF. Here the CDR3 DNA reads TGCGCCAGCAGTGAAGTGGAAGGCACTGAAGCTTTCTTT.

The chain couples TRBV28 to TRBJ1-5, with 7 bases aligning to TRBD1. Germline V gene sequence: CDR1 MDHEN, CDR2 SYDVKM. The CDR3 has 14 amino acids. The junction had 10 bases not matched to a gene; V was cut back by 3 bases and J by 11 bases. This chain's CDR3 is CASSLAGGTPSQHF. CDR3 coding DNA: TGTGCCAGCAGTTTGGCAGGGGGAACGCCGTCCCAGCATTTT.

This rearrangement joins TRBV5-6 to TRBJ2-2, with 14 bases fitting TRBD2. Germline CDR1 and CDR2: SGHDT and YYEEEE. The CDR3 consists of 19 residues. After removal of 4 bases from V and 8 bases from J, the junction contained 16 bases not matched to a gene. CDR3: CASSRSSGLAGAGTGELFF. As DNA, the CDR3 is TGTGCCAGCAGCCGATCTTCGGGACTAGCGGGAGCAGGCACAGGGGAGCTGTTTTTT.

The sample holds a few counts of this clonotype. A read error is possible here, since a much larger clone lies one base away. V is TRBV30 and J is TRBJ2-1; possibly TRBD2 for D (7 bases). The CDR3 runs to 14 residues. Germline loops: CDR1 GTSNPN, CDR2 SVGIG (reference sequence). V lost 0 bases, J lost 13 bases, and 19 bases lay in between. CDR3 amino acids: CAWSVQWGGPRQFF. In DNA form, the CDR3 reads TGTGCCTGGAGTGTACAGTGGGGGGGGCCCCGACAGTTCTTC.

This clonotype was detected ten times or more. The rearrangement uses TRBV28 and TRBJ1-2, with TRBD1 as a possible D gene (5 bases). V dropped 2 bases and J dropped 8 bases, with 21 bases sitting between them. Per the germline V gene, CDR1 is MDHEN and CDR2 is SYDVKM. The CDR3 runs to 16 residues. CDR3 coding DNA: TGTGCCAGCAGTTTAGTGAGGGGTGTTATGGTCCTCGGCTACACCTTC. Translated: CASSLVRGVMVLGYTF.

Of note for this clonotype: Lacking the conserved final phenylalanine or tryptophan, this CDR3 likely reflects a read error. This chain uses TRBV5-5 with TRBJ2-2; no definite D call. CDR1 is SGHKS and CDR2 is YYEKEE in the germline V gene (reference sequence). This CDR3 region has 16 residues. The CDR3 region is CARSLAQTAYTGELFL. DNA of the CDR3: TGTGCCAGAAGCTTGGCCCAAACAGCTTACACCGGGGAGCTGTTTCTT.

The chain uses TRBV20-1 and TRBJ2-7; D not certain. This CDR3 has 14 amino acids. The V and J ends lost 0 bases and 2 bases respectively, with 11 bases between them. The germline V gene has CDR1 DFQATT and CDR2 SNEGSKA (reference sequence). The CDR3 DNA reads as TGCAGTGCTAGAGATCCTACCGGGCCCTACGAGCAGTACTTC. This translates into CSARDPTGPYEQYF.

V gene TRBV6-2 or TRBV6-3 combines with J gene TRBJ2-3; D may match TRBD1 or TRBD2 (5 bases each). Deletions cut 6 bases from V and 10 bases from J, with 26 bases between. The germline gives CDR1 MNHEY, CDR2 SVGEGT. The CDR3 spans 16 residues. The CDR3 sequence is CASSFLGRRGGNAQYF. DNA of the CDR3: TGTGCCAGCAGCTTCCTAGGACGGCGTGGGGGAAATGCGCAGTATTTT.

This rearrangement joins TRBV29-1 to TRBJ2-1; D is possibly TRBD1 or TRBD2 (5 bases each). Germline V gene lookup returns CDR1 SQVTM and CDR2 ANQGSEA. The CDR3 is 11 amino acids. V dropped 7 bases and J dropped 11 bases, with 15 bases sitting between them. This chain's CDR3 is CSGGSGNKQFF. CDR3 nucleotide sequence: TGCAGCGGGGGCTCGGGAAATAAGCAGTTCTTC.

As to this clonotype: The junction departs from the called germline gene at one end, perhaps through a read error. CDR3 amino acids: CASSGGANTGELFF. CDR3 nucleotide sequence: TGTGCCAGCAGCGGGGGGGCGAACACCGGGGAACTGTTTTTT. The rearrangement uses TRBV11-2 and TRBJ2-2, with D possibly matching TRBD2 (7 bases). This CDR3 contains 14 residues. Germline CDR1 SGHAT, CDR2 FQNNGV.

In regard to this clonotype: Germline is not matched at one junction end, which may reflect a read error. This chain connects TRBV30 to TRBJ2-2, with D uncertain. The CDR3 is 11 residues long. Per germline, CDR1 GTSNPN and CDR2 SVGIG (reference sequence). CDR3 residues: CVWYYTGELFF. CDR3 bases: TGTGTCTGGTATTACACCGGGGAGCTGTTTTTT.

Turning to this clonotype: The conserved closing phenylalanine or tryptophan is absent in this CDR3, likely reflecting a read error. The DNA is omitted, as the CDR3 cannot be located on it reliably, and the CDR3 follows TCRdb's listing. V usage is TRBV11-1 and J usage is TRBJ2-7. Counting both end residues, the CDR3 totals 13 amino acids. Germline V gene data show CDR1 as SGHAT and CDR2 as FQDESV (reference sequence). CDR3 in amino acids: CTSRGKRSYKQYL.

The chain combines TRBV11-2 with TRBJ1-6; D not certain. Trimming cost V 1 base and J 3 bases, with 10 bases left between them. CDR3 length equals 16 residues. CDR1 is SGHAT and CDR2 is FQNNGV in the germline V gene. This CDR3 is CASSLGNIDYNSPLHF. CDR3 nucleotide sequence: TGTGCCAGCAGCTTAGGGAACATTGACTATAATTCACCCCTCCACTTT.

This clonotype was counted a single time. The chain employs TRBV20-1 and TRBJ2-3, with a possible D match to TRBD2 (5 bases). V was shortened by 7 bases and J by 2 bases, with 19 bases between the two germline ends. The length of the CDR3 is 15 residues. The germline V gene encodes CDR1 DFQATT and CDR2 SNEGSKA (reference sequence). CDR3 coding DNA: TGCAGTGTTAAGGACCTAGCATGGGACACAGATACGCAGTATTTT. Its protein product is CSVKDLAWDTDTQYF.

Regarding this clonotype: An end of the junction does not agree with germline; a read error may underlie this. This chain connects TRBV6-1 to TRBJ1-2; 7 nucleotides line up with TRBD1. The germline CDR1 and CDR2 sequences are MNHNS and SASEGT. CDR3 size: 16 residues. CDR3 sequence (DNA): TGTGCCAGCAATGAAGTGGGCAGGGGGAGGAACTATGGCTACACCTTC. Protein: CASNEVGRGRNYGYTF.

This chain connects TRBV11-3 to TRBJ2-1; TRBD2 aligns across 9 bases. Germline V CDR1 and CDR2: SGHNT, YENEEA. The CDR3 length is 16 residues. V lost 5 bases and J lost 5; bases outside the gene matches: 10. As DNA, the CDR3 is TGTGCCAGCAGCCTCGATAGCGGGAGCTTACACAATGAGCAGTTCTTC. This encodes CASSLDSGSLHNEQFF.

This clonotype was observed a few times. Relative to the germline gene, one junction end is altered; a read error may explain this. V and J are TRBV12-3 or TRBV12-4 and TRBJ2-7; TRBD2 matches at 7 bases. The CDR3 totals 16 residues. The CDR3 loop reads CASSLGLGTSVYQQYF. The CDR3 DNA reads TGTGCCAGCAGTTTGGGTCTCGGCACTAGCGTCTACCAGCAGTACTTC.

About this clonotype: Likely a read error: the CDR3 ends without its conserved phenylalanine or tryptophan. This rearrangement joins TRBV14 to TRBJ1-1; D is unclear. Per the germline V gene, CDR1 is SGHDN and CDR2 is FVKESK. The V gene lost 4 bases and the J gene lost 11 bases, with 20 bases spanning the gap. The CDR3 contains 14 residues. The CDR3 loop is CASSPSDGSDAAFS. CDR3 nucleotides: TGTGCCAGCAGCCCTTCGGACGGGTCGGATGCGGCTTTCTCT.

The chain recombines TRBV29-1 with TRBJ2-1; possible D gene TRBD2, 6 bases. The CDR3 sequence is 13 residues long. The ends were cut back, 8 bases at V and 8 bases at J, with 19 bases in the middle. The V gene's germline CDR1 is SQVTM and CDR2 ANQGSEA. The CDR3 sequence: CSPQVLGGDEQFF. The CDR3 DNA reads TGCAGCCCCCAAGTACTAGGAGGGGATGAGCAGTTCTTC.

The V and J genes are TRBV29-1 and TRBJ1-2; a possible D gene is TRBD1 (5 bases). This CDR3 spans 10 amino acids. From germline, CDR1 is SQVTM and CDR2 ANQGSEA. Trimming left V 6 bases short and J 12 bases short, with 14 bases between. The CDR3 DNA follows: TGCAGCGTCTCCGACGGGGGTAACACCTTC. The encoded protein is CSVSDGGNTF.

V gene TRBV11-2 combines with J gene TRBJ2-1, with D tentatively TRBD2 (6 bases). This CDR3 region has 15 residues. The germline gives CDR1 SGHAT, CDR2 FQNNGV. The V end lost 5 bases, the J end lost 6 bases, and 17 bases lay between the germline ends. CDR3 loop: CASSTSGLCFNEQFF. CDR3 in DNA: TGTGCCAGCAGCACTTCGGGACTGTGTTTCAATGAGCAGTTCTTC.

Worth noting for this clonotype: Mismatch with germline at one junction end may stem from a read error. The chain couples TRBV6-1 to TRBJ2-7, with D unresolved. Germline V gene lookup returns CDR1 MNHNS and CDR2 SASEGT. There are 14 residues in the CDR3. CDR3 nucleotides: TGTGCCGGCAGTGAATGGGCTGAATACTACGAGCAGTACTTC. It specifies CAGSEWAEYYEQYF.